This T cell receptor beta chain was recorded in a study of T cell responses to AZD1222 COVID-19 vaccine. This clone is judged medium-sized. Its antigen is not known. V gave up 4 bases and J gave up 2 bases, with 18 bases separating them. Germline V lookup: CDR1 SGHDT, CDR2 YYEEEE. This CDR3 region has 16 residues. Data came from immunoSEQ multiplex PCR; TCRdb stores just in-frame clones and leaves some out. The data hold approximately 100,000 clones, with roughly 85% observed a single time. Study conclusions and caveats: Repertoire samples came only from after the peak T cell response.

The gene calls are TRBV5-6 and TRBJ2-5; D may match TRBD1 or TRBD2 (5 bases each). Sequenced material: peripheral blood, taken 28 days after the second AZD1222 dose. This clonotype was obtained from an adult who received the AZD1222 COVID-19 vaccine. CDR3 DNA sequence: TGTGCCAGCAGCCCGCGAGGGACGACAGTTCAAGAGACCCAGTACTTC. Its translation is CASSPRGTTVQETQYF.